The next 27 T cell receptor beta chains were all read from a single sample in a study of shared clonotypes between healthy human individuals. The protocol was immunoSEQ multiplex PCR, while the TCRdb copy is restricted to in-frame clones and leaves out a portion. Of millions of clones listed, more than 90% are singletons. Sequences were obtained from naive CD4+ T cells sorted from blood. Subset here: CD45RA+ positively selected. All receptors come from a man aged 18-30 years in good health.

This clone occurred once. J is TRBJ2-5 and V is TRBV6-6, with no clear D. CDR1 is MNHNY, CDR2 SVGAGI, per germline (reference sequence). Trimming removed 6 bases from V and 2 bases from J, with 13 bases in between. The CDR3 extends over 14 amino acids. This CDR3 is CASRRPTKQETQYF. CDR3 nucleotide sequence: TGTGCCAGCAGACGACCGACGAAGCAAGAGACCCAGTACTTC.

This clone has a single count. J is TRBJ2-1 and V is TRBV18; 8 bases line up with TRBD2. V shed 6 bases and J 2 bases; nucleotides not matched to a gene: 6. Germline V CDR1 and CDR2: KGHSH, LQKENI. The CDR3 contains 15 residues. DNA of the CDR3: TGTGCCAGCTCGACCGGGGGGGCCCCCTACAATGAGCAGTTCTTC. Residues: CASSTGGAPYNEQFF.

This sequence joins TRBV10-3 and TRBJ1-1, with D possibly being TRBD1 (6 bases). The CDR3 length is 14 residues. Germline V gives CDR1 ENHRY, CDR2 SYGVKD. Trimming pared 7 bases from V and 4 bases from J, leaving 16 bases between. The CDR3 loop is CAITGQWLGTEAFF. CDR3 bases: TGTGCCATCACCGGACAGTGGTTGGGCACTGAAGCTTTCTTT.

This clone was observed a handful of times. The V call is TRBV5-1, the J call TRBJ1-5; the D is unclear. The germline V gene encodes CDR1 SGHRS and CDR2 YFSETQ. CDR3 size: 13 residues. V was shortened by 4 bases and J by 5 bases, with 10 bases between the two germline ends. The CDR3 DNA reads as TGCGCCAGCAGCGCGTACAGCGATCAGCCCCAGCATTTT. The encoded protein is CASSAYSDQPQHF. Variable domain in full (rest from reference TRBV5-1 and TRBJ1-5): KAGVTQTPRYLIKTRGQQVTLSCSPISGHRSVSWYQQTPGQGLQFLFEYFSETQRNKGNFPGRFSGRQFSNSRSEMNVSTLELGDSALYLCASSAYSDQPQHFGDGTRLSIL.

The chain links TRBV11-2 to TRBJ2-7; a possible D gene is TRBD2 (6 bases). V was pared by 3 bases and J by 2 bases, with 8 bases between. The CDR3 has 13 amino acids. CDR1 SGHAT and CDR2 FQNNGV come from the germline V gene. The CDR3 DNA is TGTGCCAGCAGCTTTCCGGGGGCCTACGAGCAGTACTTC. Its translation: CASSFPGAYEQYF.

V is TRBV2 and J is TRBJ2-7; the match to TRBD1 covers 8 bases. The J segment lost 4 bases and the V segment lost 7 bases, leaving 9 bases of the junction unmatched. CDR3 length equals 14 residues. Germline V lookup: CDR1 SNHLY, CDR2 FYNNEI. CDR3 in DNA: TGTGCCAGCACAGAGACAGGGGCGCTTTACGAGCAGTACTTC. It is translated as CASTETGALYEQYF.

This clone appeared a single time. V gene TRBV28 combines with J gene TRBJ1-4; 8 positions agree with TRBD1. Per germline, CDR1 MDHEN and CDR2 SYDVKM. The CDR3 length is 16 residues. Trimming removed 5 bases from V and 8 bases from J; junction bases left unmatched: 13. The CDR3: CASSPPSGGEREKLFF. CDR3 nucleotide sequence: TGTGCCAGCAGTCCACCCTCAGGGGGCGAAAGGGAAAAACTGTTTTTT.

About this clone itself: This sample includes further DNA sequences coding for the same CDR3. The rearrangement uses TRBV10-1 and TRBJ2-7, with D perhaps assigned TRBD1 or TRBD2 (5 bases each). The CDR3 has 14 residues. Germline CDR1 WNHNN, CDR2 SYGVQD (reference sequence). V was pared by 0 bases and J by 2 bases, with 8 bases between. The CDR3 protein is CASSESGGTYEQYF. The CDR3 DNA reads TGCGCCAGCAGTGAGTCTGGGGGAACCTACGAGCAGTACTTC.

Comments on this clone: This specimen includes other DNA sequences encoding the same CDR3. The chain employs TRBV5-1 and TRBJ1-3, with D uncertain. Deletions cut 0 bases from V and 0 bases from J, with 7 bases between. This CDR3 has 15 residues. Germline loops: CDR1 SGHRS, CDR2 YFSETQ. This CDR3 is CASSLEGSSGNTIYF. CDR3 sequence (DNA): TGCGCCAGCAGCTTGGAGGGTTCCTCTGGAAACACCATATATTTT.

The CDR3 reads CASSLTQDKSYEQYF. The CDR3 nucleotides read TGTGCCAGCAGCTTAACCCAGGACAAGTCCTACGAGCAGTACTTC. The gene calls are TRBV7-2 and TRBJ2-7, with a possible D match to TRBD1 (5 bases). Per germline, CDR1 SGHTA and CDR2 FQGNSA. V lost 2 bases and J 1 base, leaving 12 bases between the germline ends. This CDR3 is built from 15 residues. Full variable domain (outside the CDR3, taken from reference TRBV7-2 and TRBJ2-7): GAGVSQSPSNKVTEKGKDVELRCDPISGHTALYWYRQSLGQGLEFLIYFQGNSAPDKSGLPSDRFSAERTGGSVSTLTIQRTQQEDSAVYLCASSLTQDKSYEQYFGPGTRLTVT.

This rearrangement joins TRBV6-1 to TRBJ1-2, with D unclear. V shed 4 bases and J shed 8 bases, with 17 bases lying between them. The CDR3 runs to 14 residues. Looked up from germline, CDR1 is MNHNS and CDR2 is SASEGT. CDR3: CASSAAFRTEGYTF. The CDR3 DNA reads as TGTGCCAGCAGTGCAGCCTTTCGAACAGAGGGCTACACCTTC.

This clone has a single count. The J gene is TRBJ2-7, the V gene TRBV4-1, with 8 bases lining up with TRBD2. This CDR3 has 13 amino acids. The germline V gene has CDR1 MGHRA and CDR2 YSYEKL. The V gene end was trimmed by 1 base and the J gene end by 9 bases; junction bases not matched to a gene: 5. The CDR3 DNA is TGCGCCAGCAGCCAAGGGGGACTAGAAACGCAGTACTTC. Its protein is CASSQGGLETQYF.

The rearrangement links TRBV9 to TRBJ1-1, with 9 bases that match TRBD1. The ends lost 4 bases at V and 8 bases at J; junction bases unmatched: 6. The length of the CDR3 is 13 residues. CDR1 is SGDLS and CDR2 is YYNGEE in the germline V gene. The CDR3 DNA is TGTGCCAGCAGCCCTTGGGGACAGGGAGAAGCTTTCTTT. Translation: CASSPWGQGEAFF.

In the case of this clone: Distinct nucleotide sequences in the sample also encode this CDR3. CDR3: CASSVDGSSGNTIYF. In DNA form, the CDR3 reads TGTGCCAGCAGCGTAGATGGGAGCTCTGGAAACACCATATATTTT. The chain recombines TRBV9 with TRBJ1-3; no reliable D call. The CDR3 runs 15 residues. Germline assignment: CDR1 SGDLS and CDR2 YYNGEE. Trimming removed 0 bases from V and 0 bases from J, with 7 bases in between.

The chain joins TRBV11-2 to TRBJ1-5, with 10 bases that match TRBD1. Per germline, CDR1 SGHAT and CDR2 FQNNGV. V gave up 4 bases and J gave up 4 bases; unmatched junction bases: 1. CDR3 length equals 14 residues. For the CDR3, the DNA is TGTGCCAGCAGCTGGGGACAGGGGAATCAGCCCCAGCATTTT. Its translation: CASSWGQGNQPQHF.

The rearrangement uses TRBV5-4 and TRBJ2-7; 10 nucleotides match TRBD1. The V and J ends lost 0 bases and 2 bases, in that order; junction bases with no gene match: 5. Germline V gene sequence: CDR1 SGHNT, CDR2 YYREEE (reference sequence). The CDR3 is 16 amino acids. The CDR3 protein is CASSLAGTGVTYEQYF. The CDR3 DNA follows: TGTGCCAGCAGCTTGGCCGGGACAGGGGTTACCTACGAGCAGTACTTC.

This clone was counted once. As DNA, the CDR3 is TGTGCCAGCACCCAAGCGGGTAATACCGGGGAGCTGTTTTTT. This encodes CASTQAGNTGELFF. This chain uses TRBV2 with TRBJ2-2, with a weak D call TRBD2 (6 bases). Germline V gives CDR1 SNHLY, CDR2 FYNNEI. The CDR3 loop spans 14 amino acids. The V gene lost 7 bases and the J gene lost 5 bases, with 14 bases spanning the gap.

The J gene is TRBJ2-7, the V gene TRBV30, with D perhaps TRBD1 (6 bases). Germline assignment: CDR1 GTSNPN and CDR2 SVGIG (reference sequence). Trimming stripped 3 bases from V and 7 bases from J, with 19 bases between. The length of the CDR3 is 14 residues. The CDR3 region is CAWRGDTALGEQYF. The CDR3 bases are TGTGCCTGGAGAGGGGACACGGCGCTGGGAGAGCAGTACTTC.

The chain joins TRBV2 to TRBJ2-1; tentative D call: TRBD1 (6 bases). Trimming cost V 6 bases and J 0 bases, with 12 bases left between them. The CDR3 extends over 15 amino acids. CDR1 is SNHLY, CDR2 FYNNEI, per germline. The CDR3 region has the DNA TGTGCCAGCAGGGGGGACACGAGCTCCTACAATGAGCAGTTCTTC. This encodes CASRGDTSSYNEQFF.

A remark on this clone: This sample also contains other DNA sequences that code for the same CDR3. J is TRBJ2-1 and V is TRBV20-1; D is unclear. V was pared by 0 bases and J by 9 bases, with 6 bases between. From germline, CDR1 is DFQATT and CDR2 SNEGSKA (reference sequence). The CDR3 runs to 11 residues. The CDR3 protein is CSARDFPEQFF. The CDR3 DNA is TGCAGTGCTAGAGATTTTCCTGAGCAGTTCTTC.

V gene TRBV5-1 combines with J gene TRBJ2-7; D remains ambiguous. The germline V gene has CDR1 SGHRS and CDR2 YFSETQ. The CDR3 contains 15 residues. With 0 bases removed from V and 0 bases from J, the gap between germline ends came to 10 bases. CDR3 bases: TGCGCCAGCAGCTTGGCGGCCCAAAGCTCCTACGAGCAGTACTTC. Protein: CASSLAAQSSYEQYF.

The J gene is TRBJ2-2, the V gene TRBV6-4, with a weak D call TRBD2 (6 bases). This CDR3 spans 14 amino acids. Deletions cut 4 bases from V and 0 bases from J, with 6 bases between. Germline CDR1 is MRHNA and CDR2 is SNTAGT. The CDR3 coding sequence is TGTGCCAGCAGTGGGGACTCGAACACCGGGGAGCTGTTTTTT. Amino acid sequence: CASSGDSNTGELFF.

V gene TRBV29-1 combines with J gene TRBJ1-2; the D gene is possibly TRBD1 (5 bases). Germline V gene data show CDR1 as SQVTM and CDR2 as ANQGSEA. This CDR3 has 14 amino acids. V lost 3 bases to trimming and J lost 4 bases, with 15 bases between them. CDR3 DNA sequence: TGCAGCGTTGACGGCAGGGCCGGATCCTATGGCTACACCTTC. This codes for CSVDGRAGSYGYTF.

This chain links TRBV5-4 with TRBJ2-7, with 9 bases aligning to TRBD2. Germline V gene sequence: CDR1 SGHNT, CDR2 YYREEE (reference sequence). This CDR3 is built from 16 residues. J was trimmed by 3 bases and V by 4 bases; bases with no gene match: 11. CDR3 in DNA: TGTGCCAGCAGCCAAGGAGGGACTAGCCCAATCTACGAGCAGTACTTC. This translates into CASSQGGTSPIYEQYF.

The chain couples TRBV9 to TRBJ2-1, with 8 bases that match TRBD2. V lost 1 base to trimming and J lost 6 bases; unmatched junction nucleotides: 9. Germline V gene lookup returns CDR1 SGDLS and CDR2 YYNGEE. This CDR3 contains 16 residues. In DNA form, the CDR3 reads TGTGCCAGCAGCGTACTCCCCGACGGGGGGGCCAATGAGCAGTTCTTC. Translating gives CASSVLPDGGANEQFF.

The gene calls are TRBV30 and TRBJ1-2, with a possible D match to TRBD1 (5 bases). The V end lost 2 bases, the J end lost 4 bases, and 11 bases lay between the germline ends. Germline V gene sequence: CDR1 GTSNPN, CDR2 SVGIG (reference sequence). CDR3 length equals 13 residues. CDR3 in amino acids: CAWSFGAGYGYTF. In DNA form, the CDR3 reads TGTGCCTGGAGTTTCGGGGCGGGCTATGGCTACACCTTC. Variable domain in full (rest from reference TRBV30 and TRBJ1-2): SQTIHQWPATLVQPVGSPLSLECTVEGTSNPNLYWYRQAAGRGLQLLFYSVGIGQISSEVPQNLSASRPQDRQFILSSKKLLLSDSGFYLCAWSFGAGYGYTFGSGTRLTVV.

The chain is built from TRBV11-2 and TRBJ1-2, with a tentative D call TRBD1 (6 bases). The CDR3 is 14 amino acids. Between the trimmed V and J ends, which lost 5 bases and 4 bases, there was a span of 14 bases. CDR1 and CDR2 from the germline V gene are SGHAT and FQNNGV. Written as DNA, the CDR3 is TGTGCCAGCAGCCGACAGGACGGTACCTATGGCTACACCTTC. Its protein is CASSRQDGTYGYTF.